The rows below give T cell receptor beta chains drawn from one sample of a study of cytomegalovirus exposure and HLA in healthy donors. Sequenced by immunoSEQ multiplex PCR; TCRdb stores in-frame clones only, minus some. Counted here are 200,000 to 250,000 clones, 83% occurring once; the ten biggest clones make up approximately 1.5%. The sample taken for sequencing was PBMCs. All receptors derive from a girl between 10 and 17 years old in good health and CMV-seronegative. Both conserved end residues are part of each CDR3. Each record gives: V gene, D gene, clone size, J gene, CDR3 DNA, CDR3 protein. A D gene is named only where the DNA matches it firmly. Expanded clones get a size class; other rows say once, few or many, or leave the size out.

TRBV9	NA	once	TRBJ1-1	TGTGCCAGCAGCGAAGGGGGGGTAAACACTGAAGCTTTCTTT	CASSEGGVNTEAFF
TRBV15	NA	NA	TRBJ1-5	TGTGCCACCAGCAGAGAACGACACCTCGATCAGCCCCAGCATTTT	CATSRERHLDQPQHF
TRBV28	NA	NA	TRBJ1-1	TGTGCCAGCACAGACAGTTTGAACACTGAAGCTTTCTTT	CASTDSLNTEAFF
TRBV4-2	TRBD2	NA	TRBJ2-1	TGTGCCAGCAGCCAAGTCGGTAGCGGGAGAATCTACAATGAGCAGTTCTTC	CASSQVGSGRIYNEQFF
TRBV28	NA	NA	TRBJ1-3	TGTGCCAGCAGTTTCGGATTTGGGGCCTCTGGAAACACCATATATTTT	CASSFGFGASGNTIYF
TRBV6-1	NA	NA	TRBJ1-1	TGTGCCAGCAGTGATTGGGGCGGGGCGAACACTGAAGCTTTCTTT	CASSDWGGANTEAFF
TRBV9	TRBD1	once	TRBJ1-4	TGTGCCAGCAGCGTAGAAGGGACAGGGGACGAAAAACTGTTTTTT	CASSVEGTGDEKLFF
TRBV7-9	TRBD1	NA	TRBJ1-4	TGTGCCAGCAGCTTAGGACTCAGGGGGCGCGGGGAAAAACTGTTTTTT	CASSLGLRGRGEKLFF
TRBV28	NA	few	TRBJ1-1	TGTGCCAGCAGTGACAGGTTTGTGCCGGAAGCTTTCTTT	CASSDRFVPEAFF
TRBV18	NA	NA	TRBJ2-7	TGTGCCAGCTCACCACTCGCAGTTTCCTACGAGCAGTACTTC	CASSPLAVSYEQYF
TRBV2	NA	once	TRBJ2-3	TGTGCCACAACGGAGGGGAACACAGATACGCAGTATTTT	CATTEGNTDTQYF
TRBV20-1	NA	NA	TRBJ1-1	TGCAGTGCTAGAGAACACCGTACAGCTTTCTTT	CSAREHRTAFF
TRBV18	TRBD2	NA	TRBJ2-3	TGTGCCAGCTCACTTCCGGGACTAGCGGGGCCACAAAGCACAGATACGCAGTATTTT	CASSLPGLAGPQSTDTQYF
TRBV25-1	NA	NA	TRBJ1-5	TGTGCCAGCGCCCGCCCCTTAGGGGCTCAGCCCCAGCATTTT	CASARPLGAQPQHF
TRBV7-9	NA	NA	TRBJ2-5	TGTGCCAGCAGCCCCTCGCGGAGTCAAGAGACCCAGTACTTC	CASSPSRSQETQYF
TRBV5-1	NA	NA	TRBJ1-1	TGCGCCAGCAGCTTGGCTCCTTTCTTTGAAGCTTTCTTT	CASSLAPFFEAFF
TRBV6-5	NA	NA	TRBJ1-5	TGTGCCTCTGGGAGGACGCCTAATCAGCCCCAGCATTTT	CASGRTPNQPQHF
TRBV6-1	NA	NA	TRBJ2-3	TGTGCCAGCTGGGAGGGGGGGTTCGGCACAGATACGCAGTATTTT	CASWEGGFGTDTQYF
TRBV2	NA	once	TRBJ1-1	TGTGCCAGCAATTTGAGGGGAGGGGGGAACACTGAGGCTTTCTTT	CASNLRGGGNTEAFF
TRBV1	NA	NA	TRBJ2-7	TGCACCAGCAGCCTTCCGGGACAGGGGTTGTTTCGCTACGAGCAGTACTTC	CTSSLPGQGLFRYEQYF
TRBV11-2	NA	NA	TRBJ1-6	TGTGCCAGCAGCCCCGGGGAACCCCGCTCCTATAATTCACCCCTCCACTTT	CASSPGEPRSYNSPLHF
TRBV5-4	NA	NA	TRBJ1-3	TGTGCCAGCAGCTCCGGGGGCTCTGGAAACACCATATATTTT	CASSSGGSGNTIYF
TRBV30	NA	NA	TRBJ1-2	TGTGCCTGGAGTAACCGACGCCACAGACAGAGATGGTCGGGCTATGGCTACACCTTC	CAWSNRRHRQRWSGYGYTF
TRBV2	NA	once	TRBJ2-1	TGTGCCAGCAGCGACCAAACCGGAGGAAATGAGCAGTTCTTC	CASSDQTGGNEQFF
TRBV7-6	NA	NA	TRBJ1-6	TGTGCCAGCAGTCCTGGACTGGGATCACCCCTCCACTTT	CASSPGLGSPLHF
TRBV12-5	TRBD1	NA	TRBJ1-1	TGTGCTAGTGCCCGAGGACAGGGGCGGACTGAAGCTTTCTTT	CASARGQGRTEAFF
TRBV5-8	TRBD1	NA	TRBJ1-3	TGTGCCAGCAGCGCCCCGAGGACAGGGGTTGGAAACACCATATATTTT	CASSAPRTGVGNTIYF
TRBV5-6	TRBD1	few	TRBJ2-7	TGTGCCAGCAGCTTACGGGACAGCTCCTACGAGCAGTACTTC	CASSLRDSSYEQYF